The rows below give T cell receptor beta chains drawn from one sample of a study of breast tumors, draining lymph nodes, adjacent tissues. TCRdb independently ran MiXCR on the multiplex PCR reads; one entry per CDR3 protein. This table has about 140,000 distinct CDR3 sequences, over 25% appearing once. The sequenced sample was axillary lymph node tissue. The origin of the receptors is a female donor with breast cancer. Some clones in this sample may be carry-over from other donors' samples. The CDR3 runs from the conserved cysteine through the conserved F or W. D genes are given only for firm matches. Expanded clones get a size class; other rows say once, few or many, or leave the size out.

clone_size | j_call | v_call | d_call | cdr3_aa | cdr3_nt
- | TRBJ2-2 | TRBV18 | - | CASSPLAGNTGELFF | TGTGCCAGCTCACCATTAGCCGGGAACACCGGGGAGCTGTTTTTT
- | TRBJ2-1 | TRBV20-1 | - | CSAPAGSPYNEQFF | TGCAGTGCCCCAGCGGGTAGTCCCTACAATGAGCAGTTCTTC
many | TRBJ1-2 | TRBV4-1 | TRBD1 | CASSQDGTGGYTF | TGCGCCAGCAGCCAAGACGGGACAGGAGGCTACACCTTC
- | TRBJ1-2 | TRBV27 | TRBD1 | CASSPDRGGYGYTF | TGTGCCAGCAGTCCCGACAGGGGCGGCTATGGCTACACCTTC
- | TRBJ1-5 | TRBV12-3/TRBV12-4 | TRBD1 | CASSIVGQGIQPQHF | TGTGCCAGCAGCATAGTGGGACAGGGAATCCAGCCCCAGCATTTT
- | TRBJ2-7 | TRBV28 | - | CASSSGSYEQSF | TGTGCCAGCAGTTCCGGCTCCTACGAGCAGTCCTTC
many | TRBJ1-2 | TRBV7-8 | - | CASSLVPGSNYGYPF | TGTGCCAGCAGCTTAGTCCCTGGATCCAACTATGGCTACCCCTTC
many | TRBJ1-2 | TRBV20-1 | - | CSAKDSKVGYTF | TGCAGTGCAAAGGACAGTAAGGTCGGCTACACCTTC
once | TRBJ2-7 | TRBV20-1 | - | CSAPTGNRWQYF | TGCAGTGCTCCGACTGGTAACCGTTGGCAGTACTTC
once | TRBJ1-4 | TRBV20-1 | - | CSVIPGHGAGEFF | TGTAGTGTTATCCCGGGACATGGAGCCGGCGAATTTTTT
many | TRBJ2-1 | TRBV4-1 | - | CASSQSTGPSSYNEQFF | TGCGCCAGCAGCCAATCGACAGGCCCTAGCTCCTACAATGAGCAGTTCTTC
many | TRBJ1-3 | TRBV11-2 | - | CASSRLESRENSGNTTYF | TGTGCCAGCAGCCGACTCGAAAGCAGGGAAAACTCTGGAAACACCACATATTTT
once | TRBJ2-1 | TRBV29-1 | TRBD2 | CSFSGLAGAYNEQFF | TGCAGCTTCTCGGGGTTAGCGGGTGCCTACAATGAGCAGTTCTTC
many | TRBJ2-1 | TRBV5-6 | - | CASSSPLTYNEQFF | TGTGCCAGCAGCTCCCCCTTGACCTACAATGAGCAGTTCTTC
- | TRBJ1-2 | TRBV11-1 | TRBD1 | CARETGGEGYTF | TGTGCTAGAGAGACAGGGGGCGAAGGCTACACCTTC
many | TRBJ2-3 | TRBV6-1 | TRBD2 | CASSLLAGADNTQYF | TGTGCCAGCAGCCTACTAGCGGGCGCTGATAATACGCAGTATTTT
few | TRBJ1-1 | TRBV29-1 | - | CSVDSGWDTEAFF | TGCAGCGTTGATTCCGGGTGGGACACTGAAGCTTTCTTT
medium-sized | TRBJ1-5 | TRBV7-8 | TRBD1 | CASSSLGDRRNQPQHF | TGTGCCAGCAGCTCACTAGGGGACAGACGCAATCAGCCCCAGCATTTT
many | TRBJ2-1 | TRBV2 | TRBD1 | CASRGTEYNEQFF | TGTGCCAGCAGGGGGACAGAATACAATGAGCAGTTCTTC
- | TRBJ1-2 | TRBV24-1 | - | CATSDPAGGGYTF | TGTGCCACCAGTGACCCGGCCGGAGGAGGCTACACCTTC
- | TRBJ2-2 | TRBV7-9 | - | CASSPAGATGELFF | TGTGCCAGCAGCCCAGCCGGGGCCACCGGGGAGCTGTTTTTT
- | TRBJ1-1 | TRBV5-1 | TRBD1 | CASSLAQGVAMNTEAFF | TGCGCCAGCAGCTTGGCCCAGGGGGTGGCGATGAACACTGAAGCTTTCTTT
many | TRBJ2-3 | TRBV5-1 | - | CASSPQGPDTQYF | TGCGCCAGCAGCCCTCAGGGGCCAGATACGCAGTATTTT
many | TRBJ2-5 | TRBV9 | TRBD2 | CASSPQTSSGTQSF | TGTGCCAGCAGCCCCCAGACTAGCTCGGGGACCCAGTCCTTC
many | TRBJ1-5 | TRBV12-3/TRBV12-4 | - | CASSSNYQPQHF | TGTGCCAGCAGCTCAAACTATCAGCCCCAGCATTTT
many | TRBJ1-2 | TRBV28 | TRBD1 | CASSLQGEGYGYTF | TGTGCCAGCAGTCTACAGGGGGAAGGCTATGGCTACACCTTC
once | TRBJ1-5 | TRBV29-1 | - | CSVSLGVCHTHDALCSNQPQHF | TGCAGCGTCTCCTTAGGGGTTTGCCACACTCATGATGCACTGTGTAGCAATCAGCCCCAGCATTTT
many | TRBJ1-5 | TRBV5-5 | TRBD1 | CASSTGTGFQPQHF | TGTGCCAGCAGCACCGGGACAGGATTTCAGCCCCAGCATTTT
many | TRBJ1-5 | TRBV19 | - | CASSPGHNQPQHF | TGTGCCAGTAGCCCGGGACACAATCAGCCCCAGCATTTT
many | TRBJ1-5 | TRBV6-1 | - | CASSERIGNQPQHF | TGTGCCAGCAGTGAACGGATCGGCAATCAGCCCCAGCATTTT
many | TRBJ2-1 | TRBV2 | TRBD2 | CASSEQGLAGGDEQFF | TGTGCCAGCAGTGAACAAGGACTAGCGGGGGGGGATGAGCAGTTCTTC
- | TRBJ2-5 | TRBV2 | TRBD2 | CASVVAGGGETQYF | TGTGCCAGCGTTGTTGCGGGGGGAGGAGAGACCCAGTACTTC
few | TRBJ1-1 | TRBV29-1 | - | CSVEGQMNTEAFF | TGCAGCGTGGAAGGGCAAATGAACACTGAAGCTTTCTTT
many | TRBJ2-7 | TRBV15 | TRBD2 | CATSGGTNDEQYF | TGTGCCACCAGCGGCGGGACTAACGACGAGCAGTACTTC
many | TRBJ2-1 | TRBV30 | - | CAWAAGTEQFF | TGTGCCTGGGCTGCCGGGACTGAGCAGTTCTTC
many | TRBJ2-3 | TRBV4-2 | - | CASSQDYPRGTQYF | TGTGCCAGCAGCCAAGATTACCCCCGGGGTACGCAGTATTTT
many | TRBJ2-3 | TRBV6-2/TRBV6-3 | - | CASSYSILADTQYF | TGTGCCAGCAGTTACTCGATTCTAGCAGATACGCAGTATTTT